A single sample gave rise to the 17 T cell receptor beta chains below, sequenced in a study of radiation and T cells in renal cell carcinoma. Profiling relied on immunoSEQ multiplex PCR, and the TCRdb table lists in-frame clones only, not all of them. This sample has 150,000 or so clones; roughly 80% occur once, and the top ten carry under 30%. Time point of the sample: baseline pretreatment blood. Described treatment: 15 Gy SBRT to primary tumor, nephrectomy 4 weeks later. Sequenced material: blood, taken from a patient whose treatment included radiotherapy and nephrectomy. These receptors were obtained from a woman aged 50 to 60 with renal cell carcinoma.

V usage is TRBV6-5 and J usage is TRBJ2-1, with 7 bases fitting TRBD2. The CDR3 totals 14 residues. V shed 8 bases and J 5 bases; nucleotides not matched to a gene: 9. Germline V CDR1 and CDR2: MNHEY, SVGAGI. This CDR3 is CASVRASGNNEQFF. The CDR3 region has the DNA TGTGCCAGCGTAAGGGCTAGCGGAAACAATGAGCAGTTCTTC.

The CDR3 DNA sequence: TGTGCCAGCAGTGCCCCCAGACAGGGAGCCAAAAACATTCAGTACTTC. Residues: CASSAPRQGAKNIQYF. This sequence joins TRBV6-1 and TRBJ2-4; 7 positions agree with TRBD1. Per the germline V gene, CDR1 is MNHNS and CDR2 is SASEGT. J gave up 0 bases and V 4 bases, and 6 bases lay outside the gene matches. There are 16 residues in the CDR3.

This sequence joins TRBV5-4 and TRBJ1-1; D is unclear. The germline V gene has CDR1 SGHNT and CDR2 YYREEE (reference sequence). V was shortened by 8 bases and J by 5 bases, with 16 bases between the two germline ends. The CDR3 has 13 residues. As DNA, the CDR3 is TGTGCCAGTAACCTGGGCGGAAGAACTGAAGCTTTCTTT. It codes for CASNLGGRTEAFF.

The CDR3 DNA reads as TGTGCCAGCAGCCCCAACCCCCTAATTATGGGTCGGGGTAGTGAGCAGTTCTTC. Its protein product is CASSPNPLIMGRGSEQFF. The rearrangement links TRBV7-9 to TRBJ2-1; D possibly corresponds to TRBD2 (5 bases). Germline V CDR1 and CDR2: SEHNR, FQNEAQ (reference sequence). The CDR3 sequence is 18 residues long. V was trimmed by 5 bases and J by 9 bases, leaving 29 bases between them.

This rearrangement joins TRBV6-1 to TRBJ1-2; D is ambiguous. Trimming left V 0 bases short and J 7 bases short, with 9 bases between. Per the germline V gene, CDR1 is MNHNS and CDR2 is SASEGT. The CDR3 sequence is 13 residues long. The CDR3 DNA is TGTGCCAGCAGTGAAGCTCGGGTTTCTGGCTACACCTTC. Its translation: CASSEARVSGYTF.

The CDR3: CASSLTYFYEQYF. For the CDR3, the DNA is TGCGCCAGCAGCTTGACCTACTTCTACGAGCAGTACTTC. V is TRBV5-1 and J is TRBJ2-7; D unclear. Trimming left V 1 base short and J 3 bases short, with 8 bases between. The germline V gene encodes CDR1 SGHRS and CDR2 YFSETQ. The CDR3 contains 13 residues.

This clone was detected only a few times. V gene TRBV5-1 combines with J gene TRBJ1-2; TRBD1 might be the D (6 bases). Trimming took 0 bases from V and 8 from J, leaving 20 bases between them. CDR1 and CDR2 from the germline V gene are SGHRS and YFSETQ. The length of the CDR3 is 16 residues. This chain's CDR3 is CASSLARTGTLEGYTF. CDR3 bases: TGCGCCAGCAGCTTGGCTAGAACAGGGACGTTGGAAGGCTACACCTTC. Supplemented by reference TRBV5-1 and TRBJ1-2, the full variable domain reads KAGVTQTPRYLIKTRGQQVTLSCSPISGHRSVSWYQQTPGQGLQFLFEYFSETQRNKGNFPGRFSGRQFSNSRSEMNVSTLELGDSALYLCASSLARTGTLEGYTFGSGTRLTVV.

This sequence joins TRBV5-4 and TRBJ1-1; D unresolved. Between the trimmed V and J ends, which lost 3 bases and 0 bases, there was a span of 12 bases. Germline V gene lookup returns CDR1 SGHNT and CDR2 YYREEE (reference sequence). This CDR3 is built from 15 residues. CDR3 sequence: CASSSNPNMNTEAFF. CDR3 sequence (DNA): TGTGCCAGCAGCTCCAACCCGAACATGAACACTGAAGCTTTCTTT.

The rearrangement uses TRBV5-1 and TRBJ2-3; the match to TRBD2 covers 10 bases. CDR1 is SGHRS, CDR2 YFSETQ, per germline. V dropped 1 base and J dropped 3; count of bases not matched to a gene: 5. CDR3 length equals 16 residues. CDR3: CASSLNLAGVTDTQYF. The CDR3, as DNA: TGCGCCAGCAGCTTGAATCTAGCGGGAGTTACAGATACGCAGTATTTT.

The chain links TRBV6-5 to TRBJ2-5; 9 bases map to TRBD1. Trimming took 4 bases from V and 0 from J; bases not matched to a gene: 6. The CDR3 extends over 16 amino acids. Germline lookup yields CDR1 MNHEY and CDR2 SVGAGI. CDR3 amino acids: CASSSGQGTYQETQYF. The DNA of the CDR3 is TGTGCCAGCAGTTCCGGACAGGGGACGTACCAAGAGACCCAGTACTTC.

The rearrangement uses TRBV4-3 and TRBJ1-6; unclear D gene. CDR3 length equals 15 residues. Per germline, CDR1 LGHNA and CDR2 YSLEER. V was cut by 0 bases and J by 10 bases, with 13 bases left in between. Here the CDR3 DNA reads TGCGCCAGCAGCCAAGATCAACGGTTTCGGTCACCCCTCCACTTT. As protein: CASSQDQRFRSPLHF.

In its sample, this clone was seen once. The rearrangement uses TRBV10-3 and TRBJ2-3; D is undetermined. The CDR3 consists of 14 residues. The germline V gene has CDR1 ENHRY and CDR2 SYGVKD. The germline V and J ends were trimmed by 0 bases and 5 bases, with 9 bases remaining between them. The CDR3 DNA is TGTGCCATCAGTGAGTCGCGACCCCAAGATACGCAGTATTTT. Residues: CAISESRPQDTQYF.

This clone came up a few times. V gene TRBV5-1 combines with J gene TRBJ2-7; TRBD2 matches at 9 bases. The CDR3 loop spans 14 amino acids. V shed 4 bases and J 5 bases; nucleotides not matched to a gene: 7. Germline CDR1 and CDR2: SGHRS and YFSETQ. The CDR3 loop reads CASSPRTSDNEQYF. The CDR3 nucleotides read TGCGCCAGCAGCCCAAGGACTAGCGACAACGAGCAGTACTTC.

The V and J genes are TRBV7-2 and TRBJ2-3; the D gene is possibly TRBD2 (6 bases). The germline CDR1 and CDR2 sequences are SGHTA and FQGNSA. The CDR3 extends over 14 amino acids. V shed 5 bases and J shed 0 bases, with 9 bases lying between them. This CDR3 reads CASSAGTSTDTQYF. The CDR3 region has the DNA TGTGCCAGCAGCGCGGGGACTAGCACAGATACGCAGTATTTT.

CDR3 sequence reads: CASSQAGSTGKNTEAFF. The CDR3 coding sequence is TGTGCCAGCAGCCAGGCGGGGAGTACAGGGAAAAACACTGAAGCTTTCTTT. V usage is TRBV7-6 and J usage is TRBJ1-1; D might be TRBD1 (6 bases). CDR3 length equals 17 residues. V dropped 5 bases and J dropped 2 bases, with 21 bases sitting between them. Germline V gives CDR1 SGHVS, CDR2 FNYEAQ. Drawing the rest from reference TRBV7-6 and TRBJ1-1, the complete variable domain is GAGVSQSPRYKVTKRGQDVALRCDPISGHVSLYWYRQALGQGPEFLTYFNYEAQQDKSGLPNDRFSAERPEGSISTLTIQRTEQRDSAMYRCASSQAGSTGKNTEAFFGQGTRLTVV.

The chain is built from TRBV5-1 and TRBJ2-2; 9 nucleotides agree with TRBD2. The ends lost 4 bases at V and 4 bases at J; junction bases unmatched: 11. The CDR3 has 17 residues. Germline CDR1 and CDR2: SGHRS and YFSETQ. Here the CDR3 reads CASSLLPRGGRTGELFF. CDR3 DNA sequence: TGCGCCAGCAGCCTCCTCCCGCGGGGGGGTCGCACCGGGGAGCTGTTTTTT.

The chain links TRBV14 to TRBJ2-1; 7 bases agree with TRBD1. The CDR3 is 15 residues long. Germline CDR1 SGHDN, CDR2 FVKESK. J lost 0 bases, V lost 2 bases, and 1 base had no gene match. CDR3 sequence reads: CASSQRTGSYNEQFF. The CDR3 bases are TGTGCCAGCAGCCAACGGACAGGCTCCTACAATGAGCAGTTCTTC.